This passage covers 15 T cell receptor beta chains from one sample sequenced in a study of shared clonotypes between healthy human individuals. The data were produced by immunoSEQ multiplex PCR, yet TCRdb's version contains in-frame clones alone and is incomplete. The table includes roughly 2.5 million clones, approximately 90% detected once. Sample: naive CD4+ T cells sorted from blood. Regarding subset: CD45RA+ positively selected. These receptors came from a man between 18 and 35 years old in good health.

Only one count was recorded for this clone. This chain uses TRBV6-5 with TRBJ2-1, with 8 positions matching TRBD2. V was clipped by 9 bases and J by 9 bases; unmatched bases: 16. Germline V lookup: CDR1 MNHEY, CDR2 SVGAGI. The CDR3 has 15 amino acids. The chain's CDR3 is CASRPPGLALSEQFF. CDR3 nucleotide sequence: TGTGCCAGTAGACCGCCCGGACTAGCCTTGAGTGAGCAGTTCTTC.

The chain uses TRBV28 and TRBJ2-3; D uncertain. The CDR3 spans 14 residues. The germline V gene has CDR1 MDHEN and CDR2 SYDVKM. Trimming cost V 5 bases and J 2 bases, with 11 bases left between them. The CDR3 sequence: CASSTPESTDTQYF. For the CDR3, the DNA is TGTGCCAGCAGTACTCCGGAGTCCACAGATACGCAGTATTTT.

The chain links TRBV6-5 to TRBJ2-5, with 7 bases fitting TRBD1. The CDR3 loop spans 13 amino acids. Trimming cost V 6 bases and J 2 bases; bases outside gene matches: 3. From germline, CDR1 is MNHEY and CDR2 SVGAGI. As DNA, the CDR3 is TGTGCCAGCAGACCGGGACAGCAAGAGACCCAGTACTTC. This sequence encodes CASRPGQQETQYF.

Details on this clone: The same CDR3 is also encoded by other DNA sequences in this sample. This rearrangement joins TRBV6-5 to TRBJ1-1, with TRBD1 matching 7 bases. The CDR3 contains 15 residues. Germline CDR1 and CDR2: MNHEY and SVGAGI. V lost 2 bases and J lost 4; bases outside the gene matches: 7. This CDR3 reads CASSYSRQGRTEAFF. Written as DNA, the CDR3 is TGTGCCAGCAGTTACAGCCGACAGGGTCGCACTGAAGCTTTCTTT.

This chain links TRBV9 with TRBJ1-1; TRBD1 matches 7 bases. Germline lookup yields CDR1 SGDLS and CDR2 YYNGEE. V was clipped by 0 bases and J by 6 bases; unmatched bases: 5. CDR3 length equals 14 residues. CDR3 nucleotides: TGTGCCAGCAGCGTAGGAGGGGGGACAGCTGAAGCTTTCTTT. It is translated as CASSVGGGTAEAFF.

V is TRBV6-5 and J is TRBJ2-6, with 7 bases aligning to TRBD1. The CDR3 is 13 amino acids. V lost 7 bases, J lost 4 bases, and 1 base stayed unmatched. Looked up from germline, CDR1 is MNHEY and CDR2 is SVGAGI. The CDR3 protein is CASKGAGANVLTF. CDR3 coding DNA: TGTGCCAGCAAGGGGGCAGGGGCCAACGTCCTGACTTTC.

The rearrangement joins TRBV27 to TRBJ1-4, with 10 bases identical to TRBD1. Germline V gene lookup returns CDR1 MNHEY and CDR2 SMNVEV (reference sequence). V shed 1 base, J shed 11 bases, and the junction held 4 bases outside the gene matches. There are 14 residues in the CDR3. The CDR3 DNA reads TGTGCCAGCAGTTTATGGGGACAGGGGCGGAAACTGTTTTTT. Its translation is CASSLWGQGRKLFF.

Note on this clone: Additional DNA sequences in this sample encode the identical CDR3. The rearrangement joins TRBV18 to TRBJ1-1; D not resolved. V was clipped by 3 bases and J by 5 bases, with 7 bases between them. This CDR3 has 12 amino acids. The germline CDR1 and CDR2 sequences are KGHSH and LQKENI. Here the CDR3 DNA reads TGTGCCAGCTCACCGGGGTCGACTGAAGCTTTCTTT. Its protein is CASSPGSTEAFF.

CDR3 nucleotides: TGTGCCAGCAGTTACCCGACAGGGAGAGGAAACACCATATATTTT. Translating it yields CASSYPTGRGNTIYF. The chain has TRBV6-5 and TRBJ1-3, with 7 bases fitting TRBD1. Germline CDR1 is MNHEY and CDR2 is SVGAGI. The CDR3 consists of 15 residues. The V gene end was trimmed by 2 bases and the J gene end by 4 bases; junction bases not matched to a gene: 5.

The rearrangement joins TRBV5-1 to TRBJ1-3; TRBD1 might be the D (6 bases). The V gene's germline CDR1 is SGHRS and CDR2 YFSETQ. The CDR3 runs 15 residues. Trimming took off 1 base at V and 2 bases at J, with 10 bases between the two ends. This CDR3 reads CASSLLGTTGNTIYF. The CDR3 DNA reads as TGCGCCAGCAGCTTGTTAGGGACAACTGGAAACACCATATATTTT.

On this clone: The sample carries other DNA sequences with the same CDR3. The CDR3 nucleotides are TGTGCCAGCAGCTCCCGGACAGGGGGGAACACTGAAGCTTTCTTT. This encodes CASSSRTGGNTEAFF. The V call is TRBV7-9, the J call TRBJ1-1; 10 bases match TRBD1. J lost 1 base, V lost 4 bases, and 3 bases had no gene match. CDR3 length equals 15 residues. Germline V gene sequence: CDR1 SEHNR, CDR2 FQNEAQ (reference sequence).

The chain joins TRBV11-2 to TRBJ2-7; D gene uncertain. CDR3 length: 14 amino acids. Germline V gene lookup returns CDR1 SGHAT and CDR2 FQNNGV. The germline V and J ends were trimmed by 5 bases and 0 bases, with 11 bases remaining between them. The CDR3 sequence is CASSQSTGSYEQYF. In nucleotides, the CDR3 is TGTGCCAGCAGCCAGAGTACGGGCTCCTACGAGCAGTACTTC. Supplemented by reference TRBV11-2 and TRBJ2-7, the full variable domain reads EAGVAQSPRYKIIEKRQSVAFWCNPISGHATLYWYQQILGQGPKLLIQFQNNGVVDDSQLPKDRFSAERLKGVDSTLKIQPAKLEDSAVYLCASSQSTGSYEQYFGPGTRLTVT.

This chain connects TRBV28 to TRBJ2-4; 8 bases agree with TRBD1. Per germline, CDR1 MDHEN and CDR2 SYDVKM. Trimming took 5 bases from V and 7 from J; bases not matched to a gene: 10. CDR3 length: 15 amino acids. CDR3 loop: CASSGEGQGMNIQYF. CDR3 bases: TGTGCCAGCAGTGGTGAAGGACAGGGAATGAACATTCAGTACTTC.

The CDR3 loop is CASSQDRALEQFF. In nucleotides, the CDR3 is TGCGCCAGCAGCCAAGATCGGGCTCTGGAGCAGTTCTTC. This chain joins TRBV4-3 and TRBJ2-1; no clear D. Germline CDR1 is LGHNA and CDR2 is YSLEER. The CDR3 consists of 13 residues. Between the trimmed V and J ends, which lost 0 bases and 10 bases, there was a span of 10 bases.

The V call is TRBV6-6, the J call TRBJ1-5; possibly TRBD1 for D (5 bases). The CDR3 extends over 13 amino acids. Germline lookup yields CDR1 MNHNY and CDR2 SVGAGI (reference sequence). Trimming cost V 4 bases and J 9 bases, with 13 bases left between them. The CDR3 loop is CASSSVGGGPQHF. CDR3 nucleotide sequence: TGTGCCAGCAGTTCTGTGGGGGGAGGGCCCCAGCATTTT.